This T cell receptor (beta chain) was recovered during a study of blood T cell repertoires in COVID-19. Background on the study: Donors in the United States, Italy and Spain gave samples during acute or convalescent COVID-19. The cDNA or gDNA used as material had been derived from T cells, B-cell-depleted T cells, or PBMCs.

V was clipped by 7 bases and J by 3 bases, with 19 bases between them. The CDR3 runs to 16 residues. CDR1 SNHLY and CDR2 FYNNEI come from the germline V gene. In the original analysis: Researchers report that nucleated cell counts were estimated from reference gene primer amplification. Method: immunoSEQ multiplex PCR; TCRdb's copy keeps in-frame clones and lacks some. V, J and clone size were drawn from that table, and D and trimming were deduced from the DNA. The profile shows around 230,000 clones, 75% to 90% of them singletons. The TCR originated in a man aged 55 to 69 who had recovered from COVID-19. V usage is TRBV2 and J usage is TRBJ1-5, with a weak D call TRBD1 (5 bases). The specimen was peripheral blood. CDR3 in amino acids: CASMGQKGIINQPQHF. CDR3 DNA sequence: TGTGCCAGCATGGGGCAAAAGGGCATAATCAATCAGCCCCAGCATTTT.